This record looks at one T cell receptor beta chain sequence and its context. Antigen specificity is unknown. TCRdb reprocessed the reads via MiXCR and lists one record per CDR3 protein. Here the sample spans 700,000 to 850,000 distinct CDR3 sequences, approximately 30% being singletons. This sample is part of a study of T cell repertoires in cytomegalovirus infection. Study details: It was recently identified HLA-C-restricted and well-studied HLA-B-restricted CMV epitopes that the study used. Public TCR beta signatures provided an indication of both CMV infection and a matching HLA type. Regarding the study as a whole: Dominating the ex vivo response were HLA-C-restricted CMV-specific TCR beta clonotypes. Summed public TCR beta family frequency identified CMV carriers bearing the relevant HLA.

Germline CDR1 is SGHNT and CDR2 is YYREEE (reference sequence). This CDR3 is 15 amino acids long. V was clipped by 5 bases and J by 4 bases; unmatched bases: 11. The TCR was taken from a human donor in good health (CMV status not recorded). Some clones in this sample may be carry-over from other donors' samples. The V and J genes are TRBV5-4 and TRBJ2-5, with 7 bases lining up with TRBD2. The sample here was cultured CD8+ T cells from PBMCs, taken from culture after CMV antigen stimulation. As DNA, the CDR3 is TGTGCCAGCAGTCCTTCTTCGGGGGGAGGAGAGACCCAGTACTTC. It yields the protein CASSPSSGGGETQYF.